The text below deals with one T cell receptor (beta chain). What it binds is unknown. Time point reported: week 11, during vaccination. Doses consisted of 300 ug of mutant IDH1 20-mer peptide each, paired with topical imiquimod. This specimen comes from a study of a mutant IDH1 vaccine in newly diagnosed glioma. The germline gives CDR1 LGHNA, CDR2 YNFKEQ. The J segment lost 0 bases and the V segment lost 0 bases, leaving 4 bases of the junction unmatched. The CDR3 loop spans 17 amino acids. Here immunoSEQ multiplex PCR was the method, and the copy in TCRdb shows in-frame clones only, minus some. Seen here are about 61,000 clones, 80% observed once, and the top ten hold 4.5% to 7.5%.

Sample: PBMCs, taken from a glioma patient whose treatment included an IDH1 peptide vaccine. This sequence joins TRBV4-2 and TRBJ2-2, with 7 bases lining up with TRBD1. The receptor comes from a man over 45 with glioma. The CDR3 is CASSQEAGGPNTGELFF. CDR3 sequence (DNA): TGTGCCAGCAGCCAAGAAGCAGGGGGACCGAACACCGGGGAGCTGTTTTTT.